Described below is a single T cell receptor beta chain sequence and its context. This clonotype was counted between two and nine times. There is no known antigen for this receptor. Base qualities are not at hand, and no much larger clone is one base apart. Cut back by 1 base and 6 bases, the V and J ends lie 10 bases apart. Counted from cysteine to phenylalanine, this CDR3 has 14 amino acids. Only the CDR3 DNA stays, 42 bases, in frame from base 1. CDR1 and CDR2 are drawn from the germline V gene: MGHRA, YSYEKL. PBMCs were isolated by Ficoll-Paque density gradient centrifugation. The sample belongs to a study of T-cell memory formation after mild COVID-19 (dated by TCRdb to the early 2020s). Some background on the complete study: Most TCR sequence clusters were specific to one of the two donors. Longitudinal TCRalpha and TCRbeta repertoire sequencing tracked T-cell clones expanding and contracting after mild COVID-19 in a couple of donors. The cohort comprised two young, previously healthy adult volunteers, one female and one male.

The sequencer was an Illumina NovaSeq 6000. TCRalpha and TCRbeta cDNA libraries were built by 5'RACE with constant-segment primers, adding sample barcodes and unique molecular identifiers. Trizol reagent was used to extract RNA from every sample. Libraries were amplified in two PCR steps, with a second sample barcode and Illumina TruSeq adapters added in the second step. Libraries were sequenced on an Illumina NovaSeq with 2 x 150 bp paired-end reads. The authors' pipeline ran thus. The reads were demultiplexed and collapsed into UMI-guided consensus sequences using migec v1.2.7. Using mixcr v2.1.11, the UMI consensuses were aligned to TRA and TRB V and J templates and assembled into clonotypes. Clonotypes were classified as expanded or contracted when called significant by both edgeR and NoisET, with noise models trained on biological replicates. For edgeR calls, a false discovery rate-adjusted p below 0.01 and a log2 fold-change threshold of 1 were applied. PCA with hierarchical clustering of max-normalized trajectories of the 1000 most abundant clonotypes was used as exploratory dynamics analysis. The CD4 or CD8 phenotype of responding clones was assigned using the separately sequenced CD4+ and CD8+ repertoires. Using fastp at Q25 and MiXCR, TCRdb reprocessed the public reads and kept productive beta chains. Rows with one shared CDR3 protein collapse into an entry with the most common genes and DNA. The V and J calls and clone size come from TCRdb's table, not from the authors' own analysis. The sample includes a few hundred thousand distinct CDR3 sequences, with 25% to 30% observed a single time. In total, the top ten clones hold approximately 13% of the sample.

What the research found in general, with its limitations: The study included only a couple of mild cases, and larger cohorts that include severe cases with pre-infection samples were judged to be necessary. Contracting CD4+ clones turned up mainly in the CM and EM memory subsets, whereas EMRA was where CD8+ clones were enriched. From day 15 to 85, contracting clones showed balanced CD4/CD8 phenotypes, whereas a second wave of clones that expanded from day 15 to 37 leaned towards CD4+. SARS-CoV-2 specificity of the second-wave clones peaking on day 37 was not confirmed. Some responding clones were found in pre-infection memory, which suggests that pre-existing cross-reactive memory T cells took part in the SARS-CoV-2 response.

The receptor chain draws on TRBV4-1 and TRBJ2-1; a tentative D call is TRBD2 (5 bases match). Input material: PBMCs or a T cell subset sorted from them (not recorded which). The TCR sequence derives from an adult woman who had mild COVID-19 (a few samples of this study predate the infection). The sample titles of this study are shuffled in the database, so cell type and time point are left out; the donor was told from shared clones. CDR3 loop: CASSQGRGRNEQFF. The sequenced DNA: TGCGCCAGCAGCCAAGGGCGCGGGCGCAATGAGCAGTTCTTC.